This T cell receptor beta chain was captured in a study of T cell changes during pregnancy in multiple sclerosis (dated 2019 in TCRdb). Regarding the complete study: In women with multiple sclerosis, the researchers looked at how the T cell repertoire shifted as pregnancy progressed.

Per the germline V gene, SGHAT is the CDR1 and FQNNGV is the CDR2. The CDR3 covers 15 residues, taking in both the cysteine and the phenylalanine. Only the CDR3 DNA is retained, 45 bases long and in frame from the first base. Cut back by 1 base and 7 bases, the V and J ends lie 16 bases apart. Turning to this clone: Its target antigen remains unknown. No quality values exist for individual bases; no much larger clone is one base distant.

The library was prepared using the immunoSEQ multiplex PCR assay. Entries here come from immuneACCESS through TCRdb and include only in-frame sequences with V and J called. Some clones fail to appear in such tables; in the studies checked, an unresolved V gene covers under half of the shortfall, and the cause of the remainder is unknown. The sample table contains tens of thousands of clones; only one count was recorded for just under 95% of them. In total, the top ten clones hold roughly 2% of the sample. Sample: peripheral blood, taken in the second trimester of pregnancy. This clonotype originated in a female donor with multiple sclerosis, enrolled in a pregnancy study. The V and J genes are TRBV11-2 and TRBJ1-1, with a weak D call of TRBD1 (6 bases match). The CDR3 sequence is CASSLGTDQGIEAFF. The bases are TGTGCCAGCAGCTTAGGAACCGACCAGGGGATTGAAGCTTTCTTT.